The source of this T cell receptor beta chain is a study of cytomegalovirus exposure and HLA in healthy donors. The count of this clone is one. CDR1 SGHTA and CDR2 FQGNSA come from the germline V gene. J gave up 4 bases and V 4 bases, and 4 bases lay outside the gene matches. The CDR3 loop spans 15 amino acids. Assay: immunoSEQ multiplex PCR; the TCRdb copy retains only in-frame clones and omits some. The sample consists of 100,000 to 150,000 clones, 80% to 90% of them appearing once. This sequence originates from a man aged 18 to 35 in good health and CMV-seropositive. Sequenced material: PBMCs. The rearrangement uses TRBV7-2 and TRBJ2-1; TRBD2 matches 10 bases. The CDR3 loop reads CASSSASGGYNEQFF. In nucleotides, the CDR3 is TGTGCCAGCAGCTCGGCTAGCGGGGGTTACAATGAGCAGTTCTTC. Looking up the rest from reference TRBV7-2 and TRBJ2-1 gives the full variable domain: GAGVSQSPSNKVTEKGKDVELRCDPISGHTALYWYRQSLGQGLEFLIYFQGNSAPDKSGLPSDRFSAERTGGSVSTLTIQRTQQEDSAVYLCASSSASGGYNEQFFGPGTRLTVL.